These 7 T cell receptor beta chains originate from one sample sequenced in a study of blood T cell repertoires in COVID-19. Clones were sequenced by immunoSEQ multiplex PCR, and TCRdb holds only the in-frame ones, with some missing. The sample includes a few hundred thousand clones, roughly 87% of them seen just once. The source material was peripheral blood. These receptors all come from a woman in her sixties with COVID-19, enrolled during active disease.

The chain carries TRBV5-1 and TRBJ1-6; D gene ambiguous. The CDR3 runs to 15 residues. Germline loops: CDR1 SGHRS, CDR2 YFSETQ. V was trimmed by 1 base and J by 0 bases, leaving 5 bases between them. The CDR3 DNA reads TGCGCCAGCAGCTTGCCGAGCTCCTATAATTCACCCCTCCACTTT. Translation gives CASSLPSSYNSPLHF.

The CDR3: CASSQDLGVTAYNSPLHF. As DNA, the CDR3 is TGCGCCAGCAGCCAAGATTTAGGGGTAACGGCCTATAATTCACCCCTCCACTTT. The V call is TRBV4-1, the J call TRBJ1-6, with D possibly TRBD1 on 5 matching bases. The V and J ends lost 0 bases and 2 bases respectively, with 14 bases between them. CDR1 and CDR2 (germline): MGHRA, YSYEKL. The CDR3 is made up of 18 amino acids.

The genes are TRBV5-1 and TRBJ1-4, with 8 bases fitting TRBD1. CDR1 is SGHRS and CDR2 is YFSETQ in the germline V gene. This CDR3 spans 14 amino acids. V trimming: 4 bases; J trimming: 8 bases; junction bases outside the gene matches: 7. The CDR3 here is CASSADRVREKLFF. CDR3 sequence (DNA): TGCGCCAGCAGCGCGGACAGGGTTAGGGAAAAACTGTTTTTT.

The rearrangement links TRBV3-1 (or the pseudogene TRBV3-2) to TRBJ2-7; TRBD1 is a possible D gene (6 bases). V was pared by 4 bases and J by 4 bases, with 20 bases between. Germline V gene lookup returns CDR1 LGHDT and CDR2 YNNKEL (reference sequence). The CDR3 is made up of 16 amino acids. The CDR3 nucleotides read TGTGCCAGCAGCCCACAGGGTCCCCGTACTCGATACGAGCAGTACTTC. Protein product: CASSPQGPRTRYEQYF.

V and J are TRBV3-1 (or the pseudogene TRBV3-2) and TRBJ1-2, with TRBD1 matching 9 bases. The CDR3 covers 15 residues. The V segment lost 2 bases and the J segment 7 bases; nucleotides outside the gene matches: 8. Germline-derived CDR1 and CDR2 are LGHDT and YNNKEL (reference sequence). CDR3 nucleotide sequence: TGTGCCAGCAGCCAAAACCTACAGGGGGCGGGTGGCTACACCTTC. This translates into CASSQNLQGAGGYTF.

This clone was counted between two and nine times. The chain is built from TRBV2 and TRBJ1-3; maybe TRBD1 (6 bases). V was trimmed by 7 bases and J by 5 bases, leaving 18 bases between them. The CDR3 runs 15 residues. The V gene's germline CDR1 is SNHLY and CDR2 FYNNEI. CDR3 amino acids: CASILQGVSRNTIYF. The CDR3 bases are TGTGCCAGCATTTTACAGGGAGTTTCGAGAAACACCATATATTTT. The full variable domain, its missing parts supplied by reference TRBV2 and TRBJ1-3, is EPEVTQTPSHQVTQMGQEVILRCVPISNHLYFYWYRQILGQKVEFLVSFYNNEISEKSEIFDDQFSVERPDGSNFTLKIRSTKLEDSAMYFCASILQGVSRNTIYFGEGSWLTVV.

The chain recombines TRBV3-1 (or the pseudogene TRBV3-2) with TRBJ2-1, with 8 bases fitting TRBD2. The CDR3 spans 17 residues. J was trimmed by 0 bases and V by 3 bases; bases with no gene match: 7. Germline-derived CDR1 and CDR2 are LGHDT and YNNKEL (reference sequence). The CDR3 nucleotides read TGTGCCAGCAGCCAGGGTAGCGGGGTCAGCTCCTACAATGAGCAGTTCTTC. Its protein product is CASSQGSGVSSYNEQFF.